Listed here are 2 T cell receptor beta chains from one sample, sequenced in a study of response to subunit inactivated influenza vaccine. TCRdb fed the RT-PCR reads into MiXCR, producing one record per CDR3 protein. The table records 150,000 to 200,000 distinct CDR3 sequences, roughly 10% of them present only once. The material was non-naive T cells sorted from PBMCs, obtained roughly 45 days after vaccination. The origin of the receptors is a man aged 50 to 59 who received an inactivated influenza vaccine.

The CDR3 loop reads CASSPVEKKRSYEQYF. CDR3 nucleotides: TGTGCCAGCAGCCCCGTCGAAAAGAAGAGGTCCTACGAGCAGTACTTC. This chain links TRBV11-2 with TRBJ2-7, with no clear D. The germline gives CDR1 SGHAT, CDR2 FQNNGV. Trimming left V 5 bases short and J 1 base short, with 18 bases between. The CDR3 runs to 16 residues.

V gene TRBV18 combines with J gene TRBJ2-7; 14 positions agree with TRBD2. J lost 4 bases, V lost 5 bases, and 7 bases had no gene match. Germline assignment: CDR1 KGHSH and CDR2 LQKENI. The CDR3 loop spans 16 amino acids. The CDR3 DNA sequence: TGTGCCAGCTCATCGCCGGGACTAGCGGGAGCATACGAGCAGTACTTC. Translating gives CASSSPGLAGAYEQYF.